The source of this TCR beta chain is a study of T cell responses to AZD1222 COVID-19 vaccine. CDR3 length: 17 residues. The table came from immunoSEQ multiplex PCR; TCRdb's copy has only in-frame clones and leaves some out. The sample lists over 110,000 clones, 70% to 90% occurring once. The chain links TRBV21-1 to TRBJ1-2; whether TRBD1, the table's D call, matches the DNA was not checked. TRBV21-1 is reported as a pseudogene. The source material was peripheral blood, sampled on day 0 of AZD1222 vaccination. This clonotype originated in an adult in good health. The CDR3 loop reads CASTTHLGTGRRYGYTF. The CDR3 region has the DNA TGTGCCAGCACTACTCACCTAGGGACAGGACGACGTTATGGCTACACCTTC.